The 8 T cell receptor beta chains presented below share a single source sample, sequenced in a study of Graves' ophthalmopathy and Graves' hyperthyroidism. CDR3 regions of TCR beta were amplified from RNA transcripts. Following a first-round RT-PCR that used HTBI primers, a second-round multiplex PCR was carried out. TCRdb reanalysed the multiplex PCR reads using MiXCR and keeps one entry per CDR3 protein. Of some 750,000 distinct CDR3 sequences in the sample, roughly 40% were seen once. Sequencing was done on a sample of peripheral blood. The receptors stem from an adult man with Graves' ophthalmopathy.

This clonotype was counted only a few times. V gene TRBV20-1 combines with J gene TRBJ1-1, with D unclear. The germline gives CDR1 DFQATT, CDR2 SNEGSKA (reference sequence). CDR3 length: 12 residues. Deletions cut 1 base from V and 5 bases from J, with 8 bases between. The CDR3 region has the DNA TGCAGTGCTAGAGCTTTGGGAACTGAAGCTTTCTTT. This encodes CSARALGTEAFF.

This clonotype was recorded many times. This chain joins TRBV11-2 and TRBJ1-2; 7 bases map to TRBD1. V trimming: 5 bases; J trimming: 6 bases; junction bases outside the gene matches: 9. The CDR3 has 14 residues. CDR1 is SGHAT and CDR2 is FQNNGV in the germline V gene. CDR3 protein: CASSLGGGGDGYTF. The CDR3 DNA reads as TGTGCCAGCAGCCTCGGTGGAGGGGGCGATGGCTACACCTTC.

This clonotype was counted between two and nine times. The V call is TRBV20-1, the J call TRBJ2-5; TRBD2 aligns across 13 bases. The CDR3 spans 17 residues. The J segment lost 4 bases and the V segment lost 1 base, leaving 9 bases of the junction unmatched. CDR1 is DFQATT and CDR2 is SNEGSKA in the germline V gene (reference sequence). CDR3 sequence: CSARGPRTSGRRETQYF. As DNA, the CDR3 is TGCAGTGCTAGAGGTCCCCGGACTAGCGGGAGAAGAGAGACCCAGTACTTC.

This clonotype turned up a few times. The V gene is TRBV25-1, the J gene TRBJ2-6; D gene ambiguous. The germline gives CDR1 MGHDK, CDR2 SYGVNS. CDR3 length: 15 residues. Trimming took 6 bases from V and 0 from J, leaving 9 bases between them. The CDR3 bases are TGTGCCAGCAGCCCCCAGACCTCTGGGGCCAACGTCCTGACTTTC. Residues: CASSPQTSGANVLTF.

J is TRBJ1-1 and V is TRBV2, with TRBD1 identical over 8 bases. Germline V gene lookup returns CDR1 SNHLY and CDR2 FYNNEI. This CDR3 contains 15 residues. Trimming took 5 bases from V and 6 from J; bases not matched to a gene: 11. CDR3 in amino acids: CASSYSGQGNAEAFF. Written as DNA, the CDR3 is TGTGCCAGCAGTTACTCCGGACAGGGCAACGCTGAAGCTTTCTTT.

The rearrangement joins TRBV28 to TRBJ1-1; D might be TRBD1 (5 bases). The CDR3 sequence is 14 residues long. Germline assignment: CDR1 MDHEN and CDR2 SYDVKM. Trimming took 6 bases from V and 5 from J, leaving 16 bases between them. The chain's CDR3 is CASRRTGGATEAFF. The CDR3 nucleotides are TGTGCCAGCAGGAGGACCGGGGGAGCGACTGAAGCTTTCTTT.

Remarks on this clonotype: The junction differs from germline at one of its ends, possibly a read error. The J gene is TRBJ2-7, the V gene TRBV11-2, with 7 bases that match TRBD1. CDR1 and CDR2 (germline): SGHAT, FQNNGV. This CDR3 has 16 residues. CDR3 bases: TGCGCCAGCAGCCAAGAACAGGGGCAAAGCTCCTACGAGCAGTACTTC. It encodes CASSQEQGQSSYEQYF.

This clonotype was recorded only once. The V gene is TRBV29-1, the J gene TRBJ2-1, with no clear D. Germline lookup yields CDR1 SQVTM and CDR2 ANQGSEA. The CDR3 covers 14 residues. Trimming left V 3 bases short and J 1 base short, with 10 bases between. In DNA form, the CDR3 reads TGCAGCGTTGAGTCAGGTGGATCCTACAATGAGCAGTTCTTC. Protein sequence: CSVESGGSYNEQFF.